This entry concerns a single TCR beta chain. Its antigen is as yet unknown. The data originate from a study of T cell responses to AZD1222 COVID-19 vaccine. The overall study: Second-dose timings of about 4 or about 12 weeks were pooled. Whole-study results and caveats: An increase in Spike-specific TCR breadth and depth was observed after two AZD1222 doses. Spike was spanned by vaccine-associated CD4 TCRs, which were dominant at 160-218 and 743-854.

Sequencing used immunoSEQ multiplex PCR; TCRdb keeps in-frame clones, though not all of them. The table has 130,000 to 150,000 clones, about 92% seen once. V gave up 4 bases and J gave up 6 bases; unmatched junction bases: 17. The CDR3 has 18 residues. The germline V gene has CDR1 LGHNA and CDR2 YNFKEQ. The specimen was peripheral blood, collected on day 0 of AZD1222 vaccination. The chain joins TRBV4-2 to TRBJ2-2; TRBD1 matches at 7 bases. The TCR originated in an adult in good health. The CDR3 is CASSLGQVGLLGAGELFF. CDR3 sequence (DNA): TGTGCCAGCAGCCTAGGACAGGTTGGCCTTTTAGGAGCCGGGGAGCTGTTTTTT.